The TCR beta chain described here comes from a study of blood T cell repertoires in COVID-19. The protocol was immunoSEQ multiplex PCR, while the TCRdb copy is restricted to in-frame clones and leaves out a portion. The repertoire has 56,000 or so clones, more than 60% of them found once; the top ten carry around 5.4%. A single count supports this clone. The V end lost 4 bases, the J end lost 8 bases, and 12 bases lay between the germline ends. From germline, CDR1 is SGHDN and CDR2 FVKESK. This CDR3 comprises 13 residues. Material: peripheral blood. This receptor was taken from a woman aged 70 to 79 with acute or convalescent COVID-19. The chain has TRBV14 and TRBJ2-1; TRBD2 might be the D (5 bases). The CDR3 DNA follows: TGTGCCAGCAGCCGGACTCGGTTGGATGAGCAGTTCTTC. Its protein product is CASSRTRLDEQFF.